Following are 13 T cell receptor beta chains from one sample sequenced in a study of blood T cell repertoires in COVID-19. This table comes from immunoSEQ multiplex PCR, and its TCRdb copy is limited to in-frame clones, with some not included. The sample holds 380,000 or so clones, roughly four fifths seen once. Material for sequencing was peripheral blood. All receptors come from a human donor with acute or convalescent COVID-19. The donor label of this sample is uncertain.

The V and J genes are TRBV5-1 and TRBJ1-5, with D possibly matching TRBD1 (6 bases). The germline V gene has CDR1 SGHRS and CDR2 YFSETQ. The CDR3 spans 15 residues. The V end was cut by 4 bases, the J end by 4 bases, with 15 bases between. CDR3 residues: CASSASGDPNQPQHF. The CDR3 DNA reads TGCGCCAGCAGCGCTTCAGGGGATCCAAATCAGCCCCAGCATTTT. Full variable domain (missing parts from reference TRBV5-1 and TRBJ1-5): KAGVTQTPRYLIKTRGQQVTLSCSPISGHRSVSWYQQTPGQGLQFLFEYFSETQRNKGNFPGRFSGRQFSNSRSEMNVSTLELGDSALYLCASSASGDPNQPQHFGDGTRLSIL.

The chain combines TRBV7-2 with TRBJ1-2; tentative D call: TRBD1 (6 bases). The CDR3 runs to 14 residues. Germline V gene lookup returns CDR1 SGHTA and CDR2 FQGNSA. The V gene lost 5 bases and the J gene lost 6 bases, with 16 bases spanning the gap. The CDR3 loop is CASSRDTLPNGYTF. The CDR3 DNA is TGTGCCAGCAGCCGGGACACCCTACCCAATGGCTACACCTTC. The whole variable domain, remainder taken from reference TRBV7-2 and TRBJ1-2, is GAGVSQSPSNKVTEKGKDVELRCDPISGHTALYWYRQSLGQGLEFLIYFQGNSAPDKSGLPSDRFSAERTGGSVSTLTIQRTQQEDSAVYLCASSRDTLPNGYTFGSGTRLTVV.

The gene calls are TRBV28 and TRBJ1-2, with D perhaps matching TRBD1 (5 bases). V shed 3 bases and J shed 3 bases, with 14 bases lying between them. Germline CDR1 reads MDHEN; CDR2 reads SYDVKM. CDR3 length: 15 residues. This chain's CDR3 is CASSFGAGSDYGYTF. The CDR3 region has the DNA TGTGCCAGCAGTTTTGGGGCAGGGTCTGACTATGGCTACACCTTC.

Concerning this clone itself: The same CDR3 also results from other DNA sequences found in this sample. The chain is built from TRBV5-1 and TRBJ2-5; 7 bases fit TRBD1. The length of the CDR3 is 15 residues. Germline CDR1 is SGHRS and CDR2 is YFSETQ. V lost 4 bases, J lost 5 bases, and 11 bases stayed unmatched. CDR3 residues: CASSTSTGDGETQYF. In DNA, the CDR3 is TGCGCCAGCAGCACCTCAACAGGGGACGGGGAGACCCAGTACTTC.

This clone was seen a few times. This chain joins TRBV5-1 and TRBJ1-5; maybe TRBD1 (5 bases). V dropped 2 bases and J dropped 6 bases, with 12 bases sitting between them. Germline CDR1 is SGHRS and CDR2 is YFSETQ. The CDR3 runs 14 residues. The CDR3: CASSLLGESQPQHF. In DNA, the CDR3 is TGCGCCAGCAGCTTATTAGGGGAAAGTCAGCCCCAGCATTTT.

The chain is built from TRBV11-2 and TRBJ1-1; TRBD1 is a possible D gene (5 bases). CDR1 and CDR2 from the germline V gene are SGHAT and FQNNGV. The CDR3 spans 15 residues. The V and J ends lost 3 bases and 1 base respectively, with 12 bases between them. CDR3 protein: CASSFDGGRNTEAFF. The CDR3 nucleotides read TGTGCCAGCAGCTTTGACGGGGGAAGGAACACTGAAGCTTTCTTT. Looking up the rest from reference TRBV11-2 and TRBJ1-1 gives the full variable domain: EAGVAQSPRYKIIEKRQSVAFWCNPISGHATLYWYQQILGQGPKLLIQFQNNGVVDDSQLPKDRFSAERLKGVDSTLKIQPAKLEDSAVYLCASSFDGGRNTEAFFGQGTRLTVV.

As concerns this clone: Other DNA sequences within the sample encode an identical CDR3. The chain uses TRBV19 and TRBJ2-7; 9 bases fit TRBD1. With V trimmed by 5 bases and J by 2 bases, 4 bases remained unmatched. Germline assignment: CDR1 LNHDA and CDR2 SQIVND (reference sequence). There are 14 residues in the CDR3. DNA of the CDR3: TGTGCCAGTAGTCCCGGGACAGGGCCCTACGAGCAGTACTTC. This encodes CASSPGTGPYEQYF.

This clone was counted a single time. This chain uses TRBV6-5 with TRBJ2-6; 8 positions match TRBD1. This CDR3 comprises 16 residues. The germline V gene encodes CDR1 MNHEY and CDR2 SVGAGI. V lost 2 bases, J lost 0 bases, and 0 bases stayed unmatched. The CDR3 DNA sequence: TGTGCCAGCAGTTACACAGGGGGCTCTGGGGCCAACGTCCTGACTTTC. Its translation: CASSYTGGSGANVLTF.

V gene TRBV29-1 combines with J gene TRBJ1-3; TRBD1 might be the D (5 bases). Germline CDR1 SQVTM, CDR2 ANQGSEA. V was cut by 6 bases and J by 4 bases, with 19 bases left in between. The CDR3 has 15 amino acids. The CDR3 region is CSVALPEGLGNTIYF. CDR3 sequence (DNA): TGCAGCGTGGCCTTACCGGAGGGACTCGGAAACACCATATATTTT.

The V and J genes are TRBV5-4 and TRBJ2-2; D is perhaps TRBD1 (6 bases). The V end lost 4 bases, the J end lost 2 bases, and 9 bases lay between the germline ends. The CDR3 loop spans 14 amino acids. Germline V gene data show CDR1 as SGHNT and CDR2 as YYREEE (reference sequence). The CDR3 reads CASSPTGNTGELFF. The CDR3 bases are TGTGCCAGCAGCCCGACAGGAAACACCGGGGAGCTGTTTTTT.

The chain is built from TRBV12-3 or TRBV12-4 and TRBJ1-1, with D unresolved. Trimming left V 5 bases short and J 5 bases short, with 9 bases between. CDR3 length: 12 residues. The CDR3 sequence: CASSPPETEAFF. CDR3 sequence (DNA): TGTGCCAGCAGTCCCCCGGAGACTGAAGCTTTCTTT.

J is TRBJ2-1 and V is TRBV4-2; 9 nucleotides agree with TRBD1. Germline CDR1 reads LGHNA; CDR2 reads YNFKEQ. This CDR3 has 15 amino acids. V lost 1 base, J lost 4 bases, and 2 bases stayed unmatched. CDR3 loop: CASSQGQGGYNEQFF. For the CDR3, the DNA is TGTGCCAGCAGCCAAGGACAGGGGGGTTACAATGAGCAGTTCTTC.

In DNA, the CDR3 is TGTGCCAGCAGCTATCCGGGACTAGCGAGGTACGAGCAGTACTTC. It encodes CASSYPGLARYEQYF. The chain has TRBV14 and TRBJ2-7; TRBD2 matches at 10 bases. V was clipped by 5 bases and J by 4 bases; unmatched bases: 8. Germline V CDR1 and CDR2: SGHDN, FVKESK. CDR3 size: 15 residues. The variable domain in full, with the rest retrieved from reference TRBV14 and TRBJ2-7, is EAGVTQFPSHSVIEKGQTVTLRCDPISGHDNLYWYRRVMGKEIKFLLHFVKESKQDESGMPNNRFLAERTGGTYSTLKVQPAELEDSGVYFCASSYPGLARYEQYFGPGTRLTVT.